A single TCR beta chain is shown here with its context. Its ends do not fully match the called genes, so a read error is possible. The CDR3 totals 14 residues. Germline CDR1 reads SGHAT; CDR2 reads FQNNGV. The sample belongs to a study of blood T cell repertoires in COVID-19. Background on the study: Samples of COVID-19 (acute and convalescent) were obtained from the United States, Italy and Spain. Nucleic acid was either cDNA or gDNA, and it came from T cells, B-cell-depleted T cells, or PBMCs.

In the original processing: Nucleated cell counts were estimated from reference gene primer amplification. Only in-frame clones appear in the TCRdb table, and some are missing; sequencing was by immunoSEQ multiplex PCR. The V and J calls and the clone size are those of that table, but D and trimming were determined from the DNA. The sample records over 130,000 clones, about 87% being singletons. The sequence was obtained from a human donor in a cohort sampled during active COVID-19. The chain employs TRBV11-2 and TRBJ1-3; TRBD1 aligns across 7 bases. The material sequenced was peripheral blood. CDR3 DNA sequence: TGTGCCAGCAGTTTAGACAGGGTGGCGAACACCATATATTTT. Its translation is CASSLDRVANTIYF.